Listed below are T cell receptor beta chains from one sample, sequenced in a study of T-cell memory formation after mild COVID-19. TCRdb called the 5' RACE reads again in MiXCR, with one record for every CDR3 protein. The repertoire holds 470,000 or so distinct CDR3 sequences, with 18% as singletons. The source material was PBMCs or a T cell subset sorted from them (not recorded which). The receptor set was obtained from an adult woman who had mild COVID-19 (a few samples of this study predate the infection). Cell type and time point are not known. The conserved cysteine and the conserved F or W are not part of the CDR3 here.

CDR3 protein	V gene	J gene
ASSQDFSRTFGRGNEQF	TRBV4-3	TRBJ2-1
ATSVGGQGVETQY	TRBV15	TRBJ2-5
ASRLFVNEQY	TRBV6-6	TRBJ2-7
ASSLWGQASDQPQH	TRBV12-3/TRBV12-4	TRBJ1-5
ASSLARTIQFYEQY	TRBV5-1	TRBJ2-7
ASSFSHPRGTDTQY	TRBV28	TRBJ2-3
ASSLGQGNYNEQF	TRBV7-8	TRBJ2-1
ASSYSGGTQY	TRBV6-5	TRBJ2-3
SVSRDIDSGANVLT	TRBV29-1	TRBJ2-6
ASSQGYPGPGHTGELF	TRBV23-1	TRBJ2-2
ATSAALGTGPYEQY	TRBV24-1	TRBJ2-7
ASSPVGYTEAF	TRBV7-9	TRBJ1-1